Below, 15 T cell receptor beta chains from the same sample are listed, as sequenced in a study of cytotoxic CD8 clonotypes in ibrutinib-treated CLL. TCRdb keeps only in-frame clones here, not all; method: immunoSEQ multiplex PCR. The table has around 200,000 clones, 79% seen once. The sequencing used PBMCs, collected after 12 months of ibrutinib treatment. The receptors shown here come from a human donor with chronic lymphocytic leukemia.

Only a few counts were recorded for this clone. The chain employs TRBV5-4 and TRBJ2-2; D remains ambiguous. This CDR3 has 14 amino acids. Per the germline V gene, CDR1 is SGHNT and CDR2 is YYREEE (reference sequence). The V end lost 3 bases, the J end lost 3 bases, and 9 bases lay between the germline ends. The CDR3 region is CASSSISDTGELFF. For the CDR3, the DNA is TGTGCCAGCAGCTCAATATCAGACACCGGGGAGCTGTTTTTT.

This clone was counted at least ten times. The chain links TRBV28 to TRBJ1-2; no clear D gene. Germline V CDR1 and CDR2: MDHEN, SYDVKM. The CDR3 is 14 residues long. The germline V and J ends were trimmed by 3 bases and 4 bases, with 12 bases remaining between them. The CDR3 bases are TGTGCCAGCAGTTTGGGCAGCCTGCCCTATGGCTACACCTTC. Protein sequence: CASSLGSLPYGYTF.

The chain uses TRBV19 and TRBJ2-7; 7 nucleotides align to TRBD1. From germline, CDR1 is LNHDA and CDR2 SQIVND (reference sequence). V was pared by 6 bases and J by 2 bases, with 4 bases of the junction left unmatched. The CDR3 contains 13 residues. CDR3 sequence reads: CASSRQGPYEQYF. The CDR3 DNA is TGTGCCAGTAGCAGACAGGGTCCCTACGAGCAGTACTTC.

V usage is TRBV25-1 and J usage is TRBJ2-1; D tentatively fits TRBD1 or TRBD2 (5 bases each). The germline V gene encodes CDR1 MGHDK and CDR2 SYGVNS. V lost 8 bases, J lost 5 bases, and 19 bases lay in between. The CDR3 sequence is 15 residues long. The CDR3 sequence is CASWGPGAVNNEQFF. The CDR3 DNA sequence: TGTGCCAGCTGGGGACCCGGGGCGGTAAACAATGAGCAGTTCTTC.

Points on this clone: A much larger clonotype is one base distant, so this may be a read error. The V and J genes are TRBV6-1 and TRBJ2-7, with 10 bases matching TRBD1. The germline gives CDR1 MNHNS, CDR2 SASEGT. Trimming took 4 bases from V and 6 from J; bases not matched to a gene: 9. CDR3 size: 15 residues. Here the CDR3 reads CASSVTGTGVSEQYF. The CDR3 nucleotides are TGTGCCAGCAGTGTGACCGGGACAGGGGTCTCCGAGCAGTACTTC.

J is TRBJ1-1 and V is TRBV6-5, with 7 bases fitting TRBD1. After removal of 0 bases from V and 1 base from J, the junction contained 2 bases not matched to a gene. Germline lookup yields CDR1 MNHEY and CDR2 SVGAGI. The CDR3 spans 15 residues. This CDR3 reads CASSYSPGGNTEAFF. As DNA, the CDR3 is TGTGCCAGCAGTTACTCACCAGGGGGGAACACTGAAGCTTTCTTT.

The V and J genes are TRBV9 and TRBJ1-1, with 9 bases aligning to TRBD1. The trim removed 4 bases at V and 4 bases at J, leaving 8 bases unmatched. This CDR3 contains 15 residues. Germline V gene sequence: CDR1 SGDLS, CDR2 YYNGEE. CDR3: CASSSQSTGGTEAFF. The CDR3 DNA follows: TGTGCCAGCAGCTCCCAGTCGACAGGGGGCACTGAAGCTTTCTTT.

The V call is TRBV6-4, the J call TRBJ2-5; unclear D gene. The CDR3 loop spans 13 amino acids. Germline V gene data show CDR1 as MRHNA and CDR2 as SNTAGT. V gave up 4 bases and J gave up 5 bases, with 11 bases separating them. This chain's CDR3 is CASSVQPGETQYF. DNA of the CDR3: TGTGCCAGCAGTGTCCAGCCCGGGGAGACCCAGTACTTC.

This clone was detected once. The gene calls are TRBV11-2 and TRBJ1-4; D might be TRBD1 (5 bases). CDR1 SGHAT and CDR2 FQNNGV come from the germline V gene. V dropped 5 bases and J dropped 7 bases, with 8 bases sitting between them. CDR3 length: 12 amino acids. CDR3 residues: CASSPGSEKLFF. The CDR3 coding sequence is TGTGCCAGCAGCCCAGGGAGTGAAAAACTGTTTTTT.

This sequence joins TRBV4-1 and TRBJ1-1, with D unresolved. Trimming cost V 1 base and J 3 bases, with 15 bases left between them. The germline CDR1 and CDR2 sequences are MGHRA and YSYEKL. The CDR3 consists of 16 residues. CDR3 loop: CASSQGFRSSHTEAFF. The CDR3, as DNA: TGCGCCAGCAGCCAAGGGTTTCGCTCCAGTCACACTGAAGCTTTCTTT.

The CDR3 protein is CASSIGRLGAQNIQYF. The CDR3 nucleotides read TGTGCCAGTAGTATCGGTCGGTTGGGGGCCCAAAACATTCAGTACTTC. V is TRBV19 and J is TRBJ2-4, with a tentative D call TRBD1 (6 bases). Trimming took off 3 bases at V and 5 bases at J, with 17 bases between the two ends. Germline V CDR1 and CDR2: LNHDA, SQIVND (reference sequence). There are 16 residues in the CDR3.

J is TRBJ2-1 and V is TRBV27, with 9 bases that match TRBD2. V was clipped by 1 base and J by 6 bases; unmatched bases: 10. The CDR3 is made up of 17 amino acids. CDR1 and CDR2 (germline): MNHEY, SMNVEV (reference sequence). CDR3 nucleotides: TGTGCCAGCAGTTTATGGGGTAGCGGGAGAATGGTCAATGAGCAGTTCTTC. Translating it yields CASSLWGSGRMVNEQFF.

V is TRBV5-6 and J is TRBJ2-5, with no clear D. This CDR3 has 15 residues. Trimming pared 2 bases from V and 7 bases from J, leaving 18 bases between. CDR1 is SGHDT and CDR2 is YYEEEE in the germline V gene. The DNA for the CDR3 is TGTGCCAGCAGCTTATATATGGCAAGGGCCGCGACCCAGTACTTC. Encoded protein: CASSLYMARAATQYF.

The sample holds many counts of this clone. The chain combines TRBV7-9 with TRBJ2-1; 9 bases map to TRBD1. This CDR3 is 15 amino acids long. With V trimmed by 3 bases and J by 5 bases, 5 bases remained unmatched. Germline CDR1 SEHNR, CDR2 FQNEAQ (reference sequence). The CDR3 protein is CASSLGTGYNNEQFF. The DNA for the CDR3 is TGTGCCAGCAGCTTGGGGACAGGGTATAACAATGAGCAGTTCTTC. The full variable domain, its missing parts supplied by reference TRBV7-9 and TRBJ2-1, is DTGVSQNPRHKITKRGQNVTFRCDPISEHNRLYWYRQTLGQGPEFLTYFQNEAQLEKSRLLSDRFSAERPKGSFSTLEIQRTEQGDSAMYLCASSLGTGYNNEQFFGPGTRLTVL.

V is TRBV7-9 and J is TRBJ2-7; 11 bases map to TRBD1. CDR1 SEHNR and CDR2 FQNEAQ come from the germline V gene (reference sequence). The CDR3 spans 13 residues. Trimming removed 7 bases from V and 5 bases from J; junction bases left unmatched: 4. The CDR3 here is CASTWTGGNEQYF. As DNA, the CDR3 is TGTGCCAGCACCTGGACAGGGGGCAACGAGCAGTACTTC.